Listed below are T cell receptor beta chains from one sample, sequenced in a study of cytomegalovirus exposure and HLA in healthy donors. Produced via immunoSEQ multiplex PCR; TCRdb's table is partial and in-frame only. Seen here are around 100,000 clones, about 8% observed once, and the top ten hold approximately 2.5%. The material sequenced was PBMCs. The source is a man aged 45-60 years in good health and CMV-seronegative. Both conserved end residues are part of each CDR3. Fields, in order: clone size, D gene, V gene, J gene, CDR3 protein, CDR3 DNA. A D gene is named only where the DNA matches it firmly. Only some rows state a clone size, as once, few, many or a class for expanded clones.

clone size: few
D gene: TRBD1
V gene: TRBV30
J gene: TRBJ2-2
CDR3 protein: CAWSNPGQAPQGNTGELFF
CDR3 DNA: TGTGCCTGGAGCAACCCCGGACAGGCCCCCCAGGGGAACACCGGGGAGCTGTTTTTT

clone size: few
D gene: TRBD2
V gene: TRBV5-1
J gene: TRBJ2-2
CDR3 protein: CASSPGTSGSLDGELFF
CDR3 DNA: TGCGCCAGCAGCCCCGGGACTAGCGGGAGCCTGGACGGGGAGCTGTTTTTT

clone size: few
D gene: -
V gene: TRBV11-2
J gene: TRBJ1-1
CDR3 protein: CASSYGRLNTEAFF
CDR3 DNA: TGTGCCAGCAGCTATGGCAGGTTGAACACTGAAGCTTTCTTT

clone size: few
D gene: TRBD1
V gene: TRBV5-5
J gene: TRBJ1-1
CDR3 protein: CASTHSPIGQGFTEAFF
CDR3 DNA: TGTGCCAGCACCCATAGCCCCATAGGACAGGGTTTCACTGAAGCTTTCTTT

clone size: few
D gene: -
V gene: TRBV5-6
J gene: TRBJ1-6
CDR3 protein: CASRYSGTYNSPLHF
CDR3 DNA: TGTGCCAGCAGATACAGTGGTACCTATAATTCACCCCTCCACTTT

clone size: -
D gene: -
V gene: TRBV29-1
J gene: TRBJ2-3
CDR3 protein: CSVTGAADTQYF
CDR3 DNA: TGCAGCGTTACGGGAGCGGCAGATACGCAGTATTTT

clone size: -
D gene: -
V gene: TRBV12-1
J gene: TRBJ1-2
CDR3 protein: CASSKKGRRGPGYTF
CDR3 DNA: TGTGCCAGCAGTAAGAAAGGTAGGAGGGGGCCTGGCTACACCTTC

clone size: -
D gene: TRBD1
V gene: TRBV14
J gene: TRBJ1-2
CDR3 protein: CASRPTGVIYGYTF
CDR3 DNA: TGTGCCAGCAGACCGACAGGGGTTATCTATGGCTACACCTTC

clone size: -
D gene: TRBD1
V gene: TRBV18
J gene: TRBJ2-5
CDR3 protein: CASSPPRQGETQYF
CDR3 DNA: TGTGCCAGCTCACCACCAAGACAGGGAGAGACCCAGTACTTC

clone size: few
D gene: TRBD2
V gene: TRBV5-1
J gene: TRBJ2-3
CDR3 protein: CASSLDTAGGPDTQYF
CDR3 DNA: TGCGCCAGCAGCTTGGATACAGCGGGAGGGCCAGATACGCAGTATTTT

clone size: few
D gene: TRBD1
V gene: TRBV7-2
J gene: TRBJ1-4
CDR3 protein: CASSLAGQGGTKKLFF
CDR3 DNA: TGTGCCAGCAGCTTAGCGGGACAGGGAGGGACGAAAAAACTGTTTTTT

clone size: few
D gene: -
V gene: TRBV29-1
J gene: TRBJ2-7
CDR3 protein: CSVEDTGHPDGEQYF
CDR3 DNA: TGCAGCGTTGAAGATACGGGACACCCCGATGGGGAGCAGTACTTC

clone size: once
D gene: TRBD1
V gene: TRBV9
J gene: TRBJ1-1
CDR3 protein: CASSVAPGQGGTEAFF
CDR3 DNA: TGTGCCAGCAGCGTAGCCCCGGGACAGGGAGGGACTGAAGCTTTCTTT

clone size: -
D gene: TRBD1
V gene: TRBV5-3
J gene: TRBJ2-7
CDR3 protein: CARLGGRRGQATYEQYF
CDR3 DNA: TGTGCCAGACTCGGAGGAAGGCGCGGACAGGCGACCTACGAGCAGTACTTC

clone size: -
D gene: -
V gene: TRBV18
J gene: TRBJ1-6
CDR3 protein: CASSPNTVRGSSPLHF
CDR3 DNA: TGTGCCAGCTCACCAAATACGGTCCGGGGATCCTCACCCCTCCACTTT

clone size: few
D gene: TRBD1
V gene: TRBV6-5
J gene: TRBJ1-2
CDR3 protein: CASSWTGEGYTF
CDR3 DNA: TGTGCAAGCAGCTGGACAGGGGAGGGCTACACCTTC

clone size: -
D gene: -
V gene: TRBV28
J gene: TRBJ1-3
CDR3 protein: CASSFSAGISGNTIYF
CDR3 DNA: TGTGCCAGCAGTTTTTCGGCAGGGATCTCTGGAAACACCATATATTTT

clone size: -
D gene: -
V gene: TRBV29-1
J gene: TRBJ2-7
CDR3 protein: CSVEGQSYEQYF
CDR3 DNA: TGCAGCGTTGAGGGCCAGTCCTACGAGCAGTACTTC

clone size: -
D gene: TRBD1
V gene: TRBV7-8
J gene: TRBJ2-7
CDR3 protein: CASSLEGQGFHEQYF
CDR3 DNA: TGTGCCAGCAGCTTAGAGGGACAGGGTTTCCACGAGCAGTACTTC

clone size: -
D gene: TRBD1
V gene: TRBV28
J gene: TRBJ1-2
CDR3 protein: CASSSGQGRFGYTF
CDR3 DNA: TGTGCCAGCAGTTCGGGACAGGGGCGGTTTGGCTACACCTTC

clone size: few
D gene: -
V gene: TRBV28
J gene: TRBJ1-1
CDR3 protein: CASSLSVGGGAELNTEAFF
CDR3 DNA: TGTGCCAGCAGTTTATCTGTCGGCGGGGGGGCAGAGCTAAACACTGAAGCTTTCTTT

clone size: few
D gene: TRBD2
V gene: TRBV14
J gene: TRBJ2-7
CDR3 protein: CASSQGGGGSYEQYF
CDR3 DNA: TGTGCCAGCAGCCAAGGGGGCGGGGGATCCTACGAGCAGTACTTC

clone size: -
D gene: TRBD1
V gene: TRBV9
J gene: TRBJ2-7
CDR3 protein: CASSNRDRPYEQYF
CDR3 DNA: TGTGCCAGCAGCAACCGGGACAGACCCTACGAGCAGTACTTC

clone size: -
D gene: TRBD1
V gene: TRBV6-1
J gene: TRBJ2-5
CDR3 protein: CASSEKDRGPEGETQYF
CDR3 DNA: TGTGCCAGCAGTGAAAAGGACAGGGGTCCTGAAGGGGAGACCCAGTACTTC

clone size: -
D gene: -
V gene: TRBV10-3
J gene: TRBJ1-1
CDR3 protein: CAISRGGTKSGDTEAFF
CDR3 DNA: TGTGCCATCTCAAGGGGGGGTACTAAATCGGGGGACACTGAAGCTTTCTTT

clone size: few
D gene: TRBD1
V gene: TRBV5-1
J gene: TRBJ1-2
CDR3 protein: CASSLDRGGYTF
CDR3 DNA: TGCGCCAGCAGCCTAGACAGGGGTGGCTACACCTTC

clone size: few
D gene: -
V gene: TRBV2
J gene: TRBJ1-5
CDR3 protein: CASSESSGGSNQPQHF
CDR3 DNA: TGTGCCAGCAGTGAGAGCTCGGGGGGTAGCAATCAGCCCCAGCATTTT

clone size: -
D gene: -
V gene: TRBV12-5
J gene: TRBJ2-2
CDR3 protein: CASRGTGELFF
CDR3 DNA: TGTGCTAGTCGGGGGACCGGGGAGCTGTTTTTT

clone size: few
D gene: -
V gene: TRBV5-8
J gene: TRBJ1-5
CDR3 protein: CASSLERDQPQHF
CDR3 DNA: TGTGCCAGCAGCCTGGAACGGGATCAGCCCCAGCATTTT

clone size: few
D gene: TRBD1
V gene: TRBV6-1
J gene: TRBJ1-6
CDR3 protein: CASSGGQGVHNSPLHF
CDR3 DNA: TGTGCCAGCAGTGGGGGACAGGGGGTCCATAATTCACCCCTCCACTTT

clone size: -
D gene: -
V gene: TRBV28
J gene: TRBJ2-3
CDR3 protein: CASSLSRFGGSDTQYF
CDR3 DNA: TGTGCCAGCAGTTTAAGTCGATTCGGGGGATCCGATACGCAGTATTTT

clone size: few
D gene: TRBD2
V gene: TRBV6-1
J gene: TRBJ2-1
CDR3 protein: CASTIGTSGYNEQFF
CDR3 DNA: TGTGCCAGCACTATAGGGACTAGCGGATACAATGAGCAGTTCTTC

clone size: -
D gene: TRBD2
V gene: TRBV7-2
J gene: TRBJ2-7
CDR3 protein: CASSRSGSSYEQYF
CDR3 DNA: TGTGCCAGCAGCCGGAGCGGGAGTTCCTACGAGCAGTACTTC

clone size: -
D gene: TRBD2
V gene: TRBV2
J gene: TRBJ2-1
CDR3 protein: CASSVGEGRFFF
CDR3 DNA: TGTGCCAGCAGTGTTGGGGAGGGCCGGTTTTTCTTC

clone size: few
D gene: -
V gene: TRBV6-1
J gene: TRBJ1-2
CDR3 protein: CASIVGQRNYGYTF
CDR3 DNA: TGTGCCAGCATTGTCGGACAGAGGAACTATGGCTACACCTTC

clone size: -
D gene: -
V gene: TRBV28
J gene: TRBJ2-7
CDR3 protein: CASSSGDLRDYEQYF
CDR3 DNA: TGTGCCAGCAGCTCGGGGGACCTCCGGGACTACGAGCAGTACTTC

clone size: -
D gene: -
V gene: TRBV6-1
J gene: TRBJ1-4
CDR3 protein: CASSDTGLNEKLFF
CDR3 DNA: TGTGCCAGCAGTGACACAGGGCTTAATGAAAAACTGTTTTTT

clone size: -
D gene: -
V gene: TRBV12-5
J gene: TRBJ2-1
CDR3 protein: CASGLGVAGVYNEQFF
CDR3 DNA: TGTGCTAGTGGTTTGGGGGTGGCGGGCGTCTACAATGAGCAGTTCTTC

clone size: few
D gene: -
V gene: TRBV6-4
J gene: TRBJ2-1
CDR3 protein: CASSDRDTREQFF
CDR3 DNA: TGTGCCAGCAGTGACCGGGACACGCGGGAGCAGTTCTTC

clone size: -
D gene: TRBD1
V gene: TRBV6-1
J gene: TRBJ2-1
CDR3 protein: CASSEAWSGGYNEQFF
CDR3 DNA: TGTGCCAGCAGTGAAGCCTGGTCAGGGGGATACAATGAGCAGTTCTTC

clone size: -
D gene: -
V gene: TRBV7-8
J gene: TRBJ1-1
CDR3 protein: CASSLSAGNEAFF
CDR3 DNA: TGTGCCAGCAGCTTATCGGCGGGGAATGAAGCTTTCTTT

clone size: few
D gene: -
V gene: TRBV21-1
J gene: TRBJ2-7
CDR3 protein: CASSAWGRSYEQYF
CDR3 DNA: TGTGCCAGCAGCGCGTGGGGGCGATCCTACGAGCAGTACTTC

clone size: few
D gene: -
V gene: TRBV18
J gene: TRBJ2-7
CDR3 protein: CASSGLGGYEQYF
CDR3 DNA: TGTGCCAGCTCCGGGCTCGGGGGCTACGAGCAGTACTTC

clone size: -
D gene: -
V gene: TRBV7-2
J gene: TRBJ1-3
CDR3 protein: CASSLTDRGAIYF
CDR3 DNA: TGTGCCAGCAGCTTAACCGACAGAGGCGCCATATATTTT

clone size: -
D gene: -
V gene: TRBV6-5
J gene: TRBJ2-5
CDR3 protein: CASSYAVDTGVETQYF
CDR3 DNA: TGTGCCAGCAGTTACGCAGTGGACACGGGGGTAGAGACCCAGTACTTC

clone size: -
D gene: TRBD1
V gene: TRBV6-1
J gene: TRBJ2-7
CDR3 protein: CASRTGDSSYEQYF
CDR3 DNA: TGTGCCAGCCGGACCGGGGACAGCTCCTACGAGCAGTACTTC

clone size: -
D gene: -
V gene: TRBV28
J gene: TRBJ2-2
CDR3 protein: CASSLIPGTGELFF
CDR3 DNA: TGTGCCAGCAGTTTAATCCCGGGCACCGGGGAGCTGTTTTTT

clone size: few
D gene: TRBD2
V gene: TRBV29-1
J gene: TRBJ2-1
CDR3 protein: CSVDGGRGPGLAGVGEQFF
CDR3 DNA: TGCAGCGTTGACGGGGGACGGGGTCCCGGACTAGCGGGGGTAGGAGAGCAGTTCTTC

clone size: -
D gene: -
V gene: TRBV28
J gene: TRBJ1-2
CDR3 protein: CASSTYNYGYTF
CDR3 DNA: TGTGCCAGCAGCACATATAACTATGGCTACACCTTC

clone size: -
D gene: TRBD2
V gene: TRBV5-4
J gene: TRBJ2-1
CDR3 protein: CASSFSSGTSGRASFNEQFF
CDR3 DNA: TGTGCCAGCAGCTTTTCCTCCGGGACTAGCGGGAGGGCCAGCTTCAATGAGCAGTTCTTC

clone size: -
D gene: -
V gene: TRBV6-1
J gene: TRBJ1-5
CDR3 protein: CASSEWATARTYSNQPQHF
CDR3 DNA: TGTGCCAGCAGTGAATGGGCCACCGCGCGGACTTATAGCAATCAGCCCCAGCATTTT

clone size: once
D gene: -
V gene: TRBV7-9
J gene: TRBJ2-7
CDR3 protein: CASRLGGGNYEQYF
CDR3 DNA: TGTGCCAGCAGACTGGGGGGTGGGAACTACGAGCAGTACTTC

clone size: few
D gene: TRBD2
V gene: TRBV14
J gene: TRBJ2-4
CDR3 protein: CASSPGLALNIQYF
CDR3 DNA: TGTGCCAGCAGCCCGGGACTAGCGTTAAACATTCAGTACTTC

clone size: -
D gene: TRBD1
V gene: TRBV5-1
J gene: TRBJ1-4
CDR3 protein: CASGQGAATNEKLFF
CDR3 DNA: TGCGCCAGCGGACAGGGGGCCGCAACTAATGAAAAACTGTTTTTT

clone size: -
D gene: TRBD1
V gene: TRBV6-1
J gene: TRBJ1-5
CDR3 protein: CASSEDRDRVQPQHF
CDR3 DNA: TGTGCCAGCAGCGAGGACCGGGACAGGGTTCAGCCCCAGCATTTT

clone size: -
D gene: TRBD1
V gene: TRBV18
J gene: TRBJ2-3
CDR3 protein: CASSPGQAPTDTQYF
CDR3 DNA: TGTGCCAGCTCACCGGGACAGGCACCGACAGATACGCAGTATTTT

clone size: -
D gene: -
V gene: TRBV7-2
J gene: TRBJ2-3
CDR3 protein: CASSRRREDTQYF
CDR3 DNA: TGTGCCAGCAGCAGACGGAGGGAAGATACGCAGTATTTT

clone size: few
D gene: TRBD1
V gene: TRBV19
J gene: TRBJ2-7
CDR3 protein: CASSIAMSGTDHYEQYF
CDR3 DNA: TGTGCCAGTAGTATCGCTATGTCCGGGACAGATCACTACGAGCAGTACTTC

clone size: -
D gene: -
V gene: TRBV7-9
J gene: TRBJ1-2
CDR3 protein: CASSLDGGRYGYTF
CDR3 DNA: TGTGCCAGCAGCTTAGATGGAGGACGCTATGGCTACACCTTC